This T cell receptor (beta chain) was recovered during a study of cytomegalovirus exposure and HLA in healthy donors. The overall study: Of roughly 400 genotyped donors, about 81% grouped in the Caucasian-associated ancestry cluster.

Findings and caveats of the study: Later on, a genetic analysis was performed. It linked a missense variant in DCLRE1C with V- and J-gene trimming of TCR beta. An Asian-associated ancestry cluster reportedly showed fewer N-insertions than the roughly 700-donor mean in a later analysis. In an earlier analysis, in some 500 donors, most V segments appeared productive either ~87% or ~30% of the time.

The PCR was carried out with 60 Vbeta primers and 13 Jbeta primers. Measured with immunoSEQ multiplex PCR; TCRdb has only the in-frame clones, and not every one. The sample shows some 150,000 clones, approximately 77% of them seen only once. The CDR3 runs to 14 residues. Trimming cost V 3 bases and J 4 bases, with 9 bases left between them. Germline V gene lookup returns CDR1 MDHEN and CDR2 SYDVKM. Comments on this clone: The antigen is unknown.

This clonotype was obtained from a woman between 40 and 55 years old in good health and CMV-seronegative. The chain carries TRBV28 and TRBJ1-4; TRBD1 might be the D (6 bases). The material sequenced was PBMCs. The CDR3 sequence: CASSLDRINEKLFF. CDR3 DNA: TGTGCCAGCAGTTTGGACAGAATTAATGAAAAACTGTTTTTT. Full variable domain (remainder filled in from reference TRBV28 and TRBJ1-4): DVKVTQSSRYLVKRTGEKVFLECVQDMDHENMFWYRQDPGLGLRLIYFSYDVKMKEKGDIPEGYSVSREKKERFSLILESASTNQTSMYLCASSLDRINEKLFFGSGTQLSVL.